This entry lists 30 T cell receptor beta chains sequenced from one sample in a study of cytomegalovirus exposure and HLA in healthy donors. PCR was performed using 60 Vbeta and 13 Jbeta primers. The assay was immunoSEQ multiplex PCR, and TCRdb's table has in-frame clones only and misses some. The sample carries 90,000 to 120,000 clones, about 77% recorded once. Sequencing was performed on PBMCs. The origin of the receptors is a woman aged 45-65 years in good health and CMV-seropositive.

This clone was seen just once. The rearrangement links TRBV9 to TRBJ2-1, with 7 bases matching TRBD2. There are 15 residues in the CDR3. CDR1 is SGDLS and CDR2 is YYNGEE in the germline V gene. With 4 bases clipped from V and 2 bases from J, the junction kept 6 bases outside the gene matches. CDR3 DNA: TGTGCCAGCAGCCCTAGCGGCGCTGCCTACAATGAGCAGTTCTTC. It yields the protein CASSPSGAAYNEQFF.

This clone came up a few times. This chain's CDR3 is CASGLAEINTGELFF. The DNA for the CDR3 is TGCGCCAGCGGACTAGCGGAAATTAACACCGGGGAGCTGTTTTTT. The V call is TRBV5-1, the J call TRBJ2-2, with 10 bases matching TRBD2. CDR3 size: 15 residues. Losses at the gene ends were 7 bases for V and 2 bases for J; bases not matched to a gene: 5. Looked up from germline, CDR1 is SGHRS and CDR2 is YFSETQ.

The chain uses TRBV13 and TRBJ2-4; 9 bases are a match to TRBD1. Trimming removed 6 bases from V and 7 bases from J; junction bases left unmatched: 7. The germline gives CDR1 PRHDT, CDR2 FYEKMQ (reference sequence). The length of the CDR3 is 14 residues. The CDR3 sequence: CASSPGTGSNIQYF. Written as DNA, the CDR3 is TGTGCCAGCAGTCCCGGGACAGGGAGTAACATTCAGTACTTC.

The V gene is TRBV9, the J gene TRBJ1-2, with 10 nucleotides matching TRBD1. The CDR3 sequence is 15 residues long. The germline gives CDR1 SGDLS, CDR2 YYNGEE. Trimming took 3 bases from V and 1 from J; bases not matched to a gene: 3. Here the CDR3 DNA reads TGTGCCAGCAGCGAGGACAGGGGGTATAACTATGGCTACACCTTC. Translating it yields CASSEDRGYNYGYTF. The whole variable domain, filled in from reference TRBV9 and TRBJ1-2, reads DSGVTQTPKHLITATGQRVTLRCSPRSGDLSVYWYQQSLDQGLQFLIQYYNGEERAKGNILERFSAQQFPDLHSELNLSSLELGDSALYFCASSEDRGYNYGYTFGSGTRLTVV.

The chain is built from TRBV6-1 and TRBJ2-3; possible D gene TRBD2, 5 bases. This CDR3 contains 20 residues. Trimming took off 1 base at V and 1 base at J, with 24 bases between the two ends. The germline CDR1 and CDR2 sequences are MNHNS and SASEGT. The chain's CDR3 is CASSEVPAALVSWGTDTQYF. The CDR3 nucleotides are TGTGCCAGCAGTGAAGTCCCAGCGGCTTTGGTATCATGGGGCACAGATACGCAGTATTTT.

The chain uses TRBV10-2 and TRBJ1-6, with 7 bases aligning to TRBD1. CDR1 WSHSY and CDR2 SAAADI come from the germline V gene. The trim removed 4 bases at V and 2 bases at J, leaving 5 bases unmatched. The CDR3 consists of 16 residues. CDR3 coding DNA: TGCGCCAGCAGTGGGCAAGGGGGCGCCTATAATTCACCCCTCCACTTT. It encodes CASSGQGGAYNSPLHF.

The rearrangement links TRBV5-4 to TRBJ1-1; TRBD1 matches 7 bases. The germline V gene encodes CDR1 SGHNT and CDR2 YYREEE (reference sequence). This CDR3 is 13 amino acids long. The junction had 8 bases not matched to a gene; V was cut back by 5 bases and J by 7 bases. As DNA, the CDR3 is TGTGCCAGCAGTGCCGGGACAGCCTTTGAAGCTTTCTTT. Protein product: CASSAGTAFEAFF.

The rearrangement joins TRBV19 to TRBJ2-2; D gene uncertain. The length of the CDR3 is 16 residues. V lost 1 base to trimming and J lost 8 bases, with 17 bases between them. Germline assignment: CDR1 LNHDA and CDR2 SQIVND (reference sequence). CDR3 nucleotides: TGTGCCAGTAGTATAGCGCCGGCTGACAATCGGGGGGAGCTGTTTTTT. As protein: CASSIAPADNRGELFF.

The J gene is TRBJ1-1, the V gene TRBV19; the match to TRBD1 covers 7 bases. V lost 3 bases and J lost 5; bases outside the gene matches: 9. Germline V gives CDR1 LNHDA, CDR2 SQIVND (reference sequence). The CDR3 has 15 residues. Written as DNA, the CDR3 is TGTGCCAGTAGTATCACCTCAGGGGGTTGGACTGAAGCTTTCTTT. This encodes CASSITSGGWTEAFF.

This clone was counted between two and nine times. This chain uses TRBV7-3 with TRBJ1-6; D gene uncertain. The CDR3 is 17 amino acids. V gave up 1 base and J gave up 2 bases, with 12 bases separating them. Germline V lookup: CDR1 SGHTA, CDR2 FQGTGA. CDR3 protein: CASSLMVRLPYNSPLHF. CDR3 nucleotide sequence: TGTGCCAGCAGCTTAATGGTCAGACTACCCTATAATTCACCCCTCCACTTT. Filled out from reference TRBV7-3 and TRBJ1-6, the complete variable domain reads GAGVSQTPSNKVTEKGKYVELRCDPISGHTALYWYRQSLGQGPEFLIYFQGTGAADDSGLPNDRFFAVRPEGSVSTLKIQRTERGDSAVYLCASSLMVRLPYNSPLHFGNGTRLTVT.

This sequence joins TRBV15 and TRBJ2-5; 7 nucleotides align to TRBD1. This CDR3 is built from 14 residues. The junction had 5 bases not matched to a gene; V was cut back by 1 base and J by 6 bases. The germline CDR1 and CDR2 sequences are LNHNV and YYDKDF (reference sequence). In DNA, the CDR3 is TGTGCCACCAGCAGAGGAGGGGGCAGGCAGACCCAGTACTTC. It specifies CATSRGGGRQTQYF.

This rearrangement joins TRBV10-3 to TRBJ2-7, with TRBD1 matching over 7 bases. V lost 5 bases and J lost 2; bases outside the gene matches: 0. The CDR3 is 12 residues long. Germline lookup yields CDR1 ENHRY and CDR2 SYGVKD. The CDR3 loop reads CAISTGAYEQYF. The CDR3, as DNA: TGTGCCATCAGTACAGGGGCCTACGAGCAGTACTTC.

J is TRBJ2-1 and V is TRBV10-2, with D possibly TRBD1 on 5 matching bases. Trimming cost V 5 bases and J 5 bases, with 10 bases left between them. This CDR3 contains 13 residues. CDR1 is WSHSY and CDR2 is SAAADI in the germline V gene. The CDR3 spells CASSHRRNNEQFF. CDR3 DNA: TGCGCCAGCAGTCACAGGCGTAACAATGAGCAGTTCTTC.

This sequence joins TRBV19 and TRBJ1-1, with 8 positions matching TRBD1. The CDR3 runs to 17 residues. V was pared by 5 bases and J by 0 bases, with 11 bases of the junction left unmatched. CDR1 and CDR2 from the germline V gene are LNHDA and SQIVND (reference sequence). The CDR3 here is CASSPPGTGFMNTEAFF. DNA of the CDR3: TGTGCCAGTAGTCCCCCCGGGACAGGCTTTATGAACACTGAAGCTTTCTTT. Variable domain in full (rest from reference TRBV19 and TRBJ1-1): DGGITQSPKYLFRKEGQNVTLSCEQNLNHDAMYWYRQDPGQGLRLIYYSQIVNDFQKGDIAEGYSVSREKKESFPLTVTSAQKNPTAFYLCASSPPGTGFMNTEAFFGQGTRLTVV.

About this clone itself: Germline is not matched at one junction end, which may reflect a read error. The V call is TRBV15, the J call TRBJ2-7, with 7 nucleotides matching TRBD2. CDR3 length: 14 residues. Germline V gene sequence: CDR1 LNHNV, CDR2 YYDKDF (reference sequence). Written as DNA, the CDR3 is TGTGCCACCAGCAGCTCAACCGCGGGGGTCCCCCCTGACTTC. Its protein is CATSSSTAGVPPDF.

This chain joins TRBV10-2 and TRBJ2-1; D is possibly TRBD1 (6 bases). CDR1 WSHSY and CDR2 SAAADI come from the germline V gene. Trimming left V 5 bases short and J 2 bases short, with 10 bases between. The CDR3 is 14 amino acids. The CDR3 DNA sequence: TGCGCCAGCAGTCCGGACAGAGCCTACAATGAGCAGTTCTTC. It translates to CASSPDRAYNEQFF.

The rearrangement links TRBV5-1 to TRBJ2-2, with 8 bases lining up with TRBD1. Germline CDR1 is SGHRS and CDR2 is YFSETQ. The CDR3 spans 17 residues. Unmatched junction bases numbered 14, after V lost 5 bases and J lost 5 bases. Here the CDR3 DNA reads TGCGCCAGCAGTCGCCGGCAGGGGGCAATAGGGACCGGGGAGCTGTTTTTT. This gives the protein CASSRRQGAIGTGELFF.

The sample holds one count of this clone. The chain uses TRBV11-2 and TRBJ2-3; TRBD1 might be the D (6 bases). Trimming took 5 bases from V and 1 from J, leaving 16 bases between them. The V gene's germline CDR1 is SGHAT and CDR2 FQNNGV. This CDR3 has 16 amino acids. CDR3 sequence reads: CASSRDAGVGTDTQYF. DNA for the CDR3: TGTGCCAGCAGCAGGGACGCAGGGGTGGGCACAGATACGCAGTATTTT.

The V and J genes are TRBV2 and TRBJ2-1, with a tentative D call TRBD1 (5 bases). Germline V gene lookup returns CDR1 SNHLY and CDR2 FYNNEI. This CDR3 has 12 amino acids. The germline V and J ends were trimmed by 6 bases and 8 bases, with 11 bases remaining between them. The CDR3 protein is CASSRLGDEQFF. The CDR3 region has the DNA TGTGCCAGCAGCCGGTTAGGGGATGAGCAGTTCTTC.

V and J are TRBV27 and TRBJ2-1; D is perhaps TRBD2 (5 bases). Germline-derived CDR1 and CDR2 are MNHEY and SMNVEV (reference sequence). V lost 8 bases, J lost 4 bases, and 18 bases lay in between. This CDR3 is built from 15 residues. The CDR3 sequence: CASGFPGLSYNEQFF. Here the CDR3 DNA reads TGTGCCAGCGGGTTCCCAGGACTGTCATACAATGAGCAGTTCTTC.

The CDR3 DNA sequence: TGTGCCAGCCTAGTACAGGGTAACACTGAAGCTTTCTTT. This gives the protein CASLVQGNTEAFF. The chain carries TRBV18 and TRBJ1-1; weak D call: TRBD1 (6 bases). Trimming left V 8 bases short and J 2 bases short, with 12 bases between. CDR3 size: 13 residues. The V gene's germline CDR1 is KGHSH and CDR2 LQKENI.

This clone was seen only a few times. The J gene is TRBJ2-1, the V gene TRBV6-1; 8 bases agree with TRBD1. The V gene's germline CDR1 is MNHNS and CDR2 SASEGT. This CDR3 comprises 14 residues. Trimming took 1 base from V and 14 from J; bases not matched to a gene: 10. The CDR3 spells CASSEDIRTGMKFF. CDR3 DNA sequence: TGTGCCAGCAGTGAAGATATTAGGACAGGGATGAAGTTCTTC.

The chain combines TRBV4-1 with TRBJ1-6; 10 bases line up with TRBD1. The CDR3 sequence is 17 residues long. The germline gives CDR1 MGHRA, CDR2 YSYEKL. V lost 0 bases to trimming and J lost 10 bases; unmatched junction nucleotides: 9. As DNA, the CDR3 is TGCGCCAGCAGCCAAGATGGGACAGGGGATCTGGGGTCACCCCTCCACTTT. Its translation is CASSQDGTGDLGSPLHF.

The rearrangement joins TRBV7-9 to TRBJ1-1; 8 bases agree with TRBD1. The junction had 2 bases not matched to a gene; V was cut back by 2 bases and J by 0 bases. The CDR3 contains 15 residues. From germline, CDR1 is SEHNR and CDR2 FQNEAQ (reference sequence). The CDR3: CASSLQGAMNTEAFF. The CDR3, as DNA: TGTGCCAGCAGCTTACAGGGGGCGATGAACACTGAAGCTTTCTTT.

This clone showed up just a few times. The CDR3 is CASSYTGTDYEQYF. CDR3 coding DNA: TGTGCCAGCAGTTACACAGGGACAGACTACGAGCAGTACTTC. The chain joins TRBV6-5 to TRBJ2-7, with TRBD1 matching 7 bases. CDR3 length equals 14 residues. The germline CDR1 and CDR2 sequences are MNHEY and SVGAGI. V shed 2 bases and J 3 bases; nucleotides not matched to a gene: 4.

This clone was recorded a few times. The J gene is TRBJ1-2, the V gene TRBV29-1; possible D gene TRBD1, 6 bases. CDR1 is SQVTM, CDR2 ANQGSEA, per germline. Trimming took 5 bases from V and 9 from J, leaving 25 bases between them. The CDR3 covers 15 residues. DNA for the CDR3: TGCAGCGTTTCGAGGGGACCAGGGGACGGAGTTAGCTACACCTTC. Protein product: CSVSRGPGDGVSYTF.

This chain joins TRBV27 and TRBJ2-5; a weak D match, TRBD2 (5 bases). Trimming cost V 0 bases and J 5 bases, with 16 bases left between them. The CDR3 is 16 residues long. Germline V lookup: CDR1 MNHEY, CDR2 SMNVEV (reference sequence). The CDR3 region has the DNA TGTGCCAGCAGTTTATCGACCACAGATAAGCGGGAGACCCAGTACTTC. This gives the protein CASSLSTTDKRETQYF.

This clone was observed a handful of times. The chain combines TRBV5-1 with TRBJ2-5, with 7 nucleotides matching TRBD2. The CDR3 totals 14 residues. Trimming took 7 bases from V and 6 from J; bases not matched to a gene: 12. The germline V gene encodes CDR1 SGHRS and CDR2 YFSETQ. The DNA of the CDR3 is TGCGCCAGCTCAGAAGGGAGGGCAGGTCAGACCCAGTACTTC. Its protein product is CASSEGRAGQTQYF.

The chain has TRBV4-1 and TRBJ1-4; 8 bases align to TRBD1. The germline V gene has CDR1 MGHRA and CDR2 YSYEKL. The J segment lost 8 bases and the V segment lost 0 bases, leaving 5 bases of the junction unmatched. The CDR3 runs 15 residues. In nucleotides, the CDR3 is TGCGCCAGCAGCCAAGATGACAGGGGAGGGGAAAAACTGTTTTTT. Amino acids: CASSQDDRGGEKLFF.

V is TRBV5-4 and J is TRBJ1-6; 7 nucleotides line up with TRBD1. Germline V gene data show CDR1 as SGHNT and CDR2 as YYREEE (reference sequence). This CDR3 has 16 amino acids. V gave up 3 bases and J gave up 2 bases; unmatched junction bases: 5. The CDR3 DNA reads as TGTGCCAGCAGCTCAAACAGGGGCACCTATAATTCACCCCTCCACTTT. This encodes CASSSNRGTYNSPLHF.